Listed below are T cell receptor beta chains from one sample, sequenced in a study of blood T cell repertoires in COVID-19. Produced via immunoSEQ multiplex PCR; TCRdb's table is partial and in-frame only. The sample carries almost 250,000 clones, around nine tenths recorded once. The specimen sequenced was PBMCs or T cells enriched from blood (not recorded which). The source is a woman aged 25 to 39 who had recovered from COVID-19. Each CDR3 is given with its conserved first and last residue. Each record gives: J gene, clone size, CDR3 length, D gene, V gene, CDR3 protein, CDR3 DNA. The D gene is left open where the match is weak. Rows may omit the clone size; those that give it use once, few, many or a size class.

j_gene: TRBJ2-1; abundance: .; len: 15; d_gene: TRBD2; v_gene: TRBV28; CDR3aa: CASSLIAGVRDEQFF; CDR3nt: TGTGCCAGCAGTCTCATAGCGGGAGTTAGGGATGAGCAGTTCTTC
j_gene: TRBJ1-2; abundance: .; len: 13; d_gene: .; v_gene: TRBV4-3; CDR3aa: CASSQDRAEGYTF; CDR3nt: TGCGCCAGCAGCCAAGACAGGGCGGAAGGCTACACCTTC
j_gene: TRBJ1-5; abundance: .; len: 15; d_gene: .; v_gene: TRBV11-2; CDR3aa: CASSNTGYSNQPQHF; CDR3nt: TGTGCCAGCAGCAACACAGGATATAGCAATCAGCCCCAGCATTTT
j_gene: TRBJ2-2; abundance: .; len: 13; d_gene: TRBD1; v_gene: TRBV29-1; CDR3aa: CSVEAQGAGELFF; CDR3nt: TGCAGCGTTGAAGCCCAGGGGGCCGGGGAGCTGTTTTTT
j_gene: TRBJ2-7; abundance: once; len: 13; d_gene: TRBD2; v_gene: TRBV6-6; CDR3aa: CASSYSGEGEQYF; CDR3nt: TGTGCCAGCAGTTACTCGGGGGAGGGCGAGCAGTACTTC
j_gene: TRBJ2-7; abundance: .; len: 18; d_gene: .; v_gene: TRBV28; CDR3aa: CASSSHTAEGFVLYEQYF; CDR3nt: TGTGCCAGCAGTTCGCATACCGCAGAGGGTTTCGTATTGTACGAGCAGTACTTC
j_gene: TRBJ2-1; abundance: .; len: 15; d_gene: .; v_gene: TRBV7-9; CDR3aa: CASSLAARSYNEQFF; CDR3nt: TGTGCCAGCAGCTTAGCTGCGCGGAGCTACAATGAGCAGTTCTTC
j_gene: TRBJ2-7; abundance: .; len: 16; d_gene: .; v_gene: TRBV5-1; CDR3aa: CASSSTPGHRKYEQYF; CDR3nt: TGCGCCAGCAGTTCTACCCCGGGACACAGAAAATACGAGCAGTACTTC
j_gene: TRBJ2-1; abundance: .; len: 15; d_gene: TRBD2; v_gene: TRBV2; CDR3aa: CASRGTSGDGNEQFF; CDR3nt: TGTGCCAGCAGGGGGACTAGCGGGGACGGCAATGAGCAGTTCTTC
j_gene: TRBJ2-2; abundance: .; len: 15; d_gene: .; v_gene: TRBV28; CDR3aa: CASSIPGQPEQELFF; CDR3nt: TGTGCCAGCAGTATCCCCGGACAGCCAGAACAGGAGCTGTTTTTT
j_gene: TRBJ1-5; abundance: .; len: 15; d_gene: .; v_gene: TRBV28; CDR3aa: CASSRGWSQGQPQHF; CDR3nt: TGTGCCAGCAGTAGGGGATGGTCCCAGGGTCAGCCCCAGCATTTT
j_gene: TRBJ1-2; abundance: .; len: 15; d_gene: TRBD1; v_gene: TRBV28; CDR3aa: CASSSGTGRRYGYTF; CDR3nt: TGTGCCAGCAGTTCCGGGACAGGGCGGAGGTATGGCTACACCTTC
j_gene: TRBJ2-7; abundance: .; len: 16; d_gene: TRBD2; v_gene: TRBV14; CDR3aa: CASSQDRLAGDYEQYF; CDR3nt: TGTGCCAGCAGCCAAGATCGGCTAGCGGGAGACTACGAGCAGTACTTC
j_gene: TRBJ2-7; abundance: .; len: 18; d_gene: TRBD2; v_gene: TRBV10-3; CDR3aa: CAISPGLAGGGIGYEQYF; CDR3nt: TGTGCCATATCTCCGGGACTAGCGGGAGGAGGAATAGGCTACGAGCAGTACTTC
j_gene: TRBJ2-1; abundance: .; len: 16; d_gene: TRBD2; v_gene: TRBV7-2; CDR3aa: CASSLVSGRVYNEQFF; CDR3nt: TGTGCCAGCAGCTTAGTTAGCGGGAGAGTCTACAATGAGCAGTTCTTC
j_gene: TRBJ1-1; abundance: .; len: 14; d_gene: .; v_gene: TRBV4-1; CDR3aa: CASSPRGVSTEAFF; CDR3nt: TGCGCCAGCAGCCCCCGGGGAGTTAGCACTGAAGCTTTCTTT
j_gene: TRBJ2-7; abundance: .; len: 15; d_gene: TRBD2; v_gene: TRBV5-1; CDR3aa: CASSPISGRDDEQYF; CDR3nt: TGCGCCAGCAGCCCTATTAGCGGGAGGGACGACGAGCAGTACTTC
j_gene: TRBJ1-1; abundance: .; len: 13; d_gene: .; v_gene: TRBV18; CDR3aa: CASSQTGGTEAFF; CDR3nt: TGTGCCAGCTCACAAACCGGGGGGACTGAAGCTTTCTTT
j_gene: TRBJ1-4; abundance: .; len: 15; d_gene: .; v_gene: TRBV28; CDR3aa: CASSPTHMPNEKLFF; CDR3nt: TGTGCCAGCAGTCCCACACATATGCCTAATGAAAAACTGTTTTTT
j_gene: TRBJ1-2; abundance: .; len: 12; d_gene: TRBD1; v_gene: TRBV6-5; CDR3aa: CASRTGATPCTF; CDR3nt: TGTGCCAGCAGAACAGGGGCGACCCCTTGCACCTTC
j_gene: TRBJ1-3; abundance: .; len: 16; d_gene: TRBD1; v_gene: TRBV18; CDR3aa: CASSPPSQGTGNTIYF; CDR3nt: TGTGCCAGCTCACCACCGTCACAGGGGACTGGAAACACCATATATTTT
j_gene: TRBJ1-1; abundance: once; len: 13; d_gene: .; v_gene: TRBV28; CDR3aa: CASSLEGLREAFF; CDR3nt: TGTGCCAGCAGTTTGGAGGGGCTCAGGGAAGCTTTCTTT